This is a list of T cell receptor beta chains from one sample in a study of early T cells in non-severe SARS-CoV-2 infection. Each CDR3 protein is one row after TCRdb ran MiXCR on the 5' RACE reads. This sample has more than 60,000 distinct CDR3 sequences, with over 4% found just once. The sample comprised whole blood. The receptors come from an adult who was a healthcare worker with PCR-confirmed SARS-CoV-2 infection or an uninfected control (not recorded which). The CDR3 runs from the conserved cysteine through the conserved F or W. Each record gives: V gene, clone size, J gene, CDR3 protein. Rows give clone size only sometimes, using once, few, many, or a class for an expanded clone.

V gene: TRBV20-1
clone size: -
J gene: TRBJ2-1
CDR3 protein: CSALKRLAGGLLAQFF

V gene: TRBV28
clone size: many
J gene: TRBJ2-2
CDR3 protein: CASSEPTLGTGELFF

V gene: TRBV7-9
clone size: many
J gene: TRBJ1-3
CDR3 protein: CASSLYRGVGGNTIYF

V gene: TRBV20-1
clone size: few
J gene: TRBJ2-1
CDR3 protein: CSARVEAYYNEQFF

V gene: TRBV3-1
clone size: many
J gene: TRBJ2-7
CDR3 protein: CASSQTPPAGQYF

V gene: TRBV29-1
clone size: few
J gene: TRBJ2-3
CDR3 protein: CSVGTDMGLTQYF

V gene: TRBV12-3/TRBV12-4
clone size: many
J gene: TRBJ1-4
CDR3 protein: CASSLGATGDEKLFF

V gene: TRBV6-2/TRBV6-3
clone size: -
J gene: TRBJ2-4
CDR3 protein: CASRTDRVKNIQYF

V gene: TRBV29-1
clone size: many
J gene: TRBJ2-2
CDR3 protein: CSALRGPANTGELFF

V gene: TRBV20-1
clone size: -
J gene: TRBJ2-7
CDR3 protein: CSAGYAVAQYF

V gene: TRBV29-1
clone size: many
J gene: TRBJ1-4
CDR3 protein: CSARFNEKLFF

V gene: TRBV6-2/TRBV6-3
clone size: few
J gene: TRBJ2-1
CDR3 protein: CASSSNLLKPSFF

V gene: TRBV7-9
clone size: many
J gene: TRBJ2-1
CDR3 protein: CASSSLTEQFF

V gene: TRBV5-1
clone size: many
J gene: TRBJ1-1
CDR3 protein: CASTSNTEAFF

V gene: TRBV6-6
clone size: many
J gene: TRBJ2-5
CDR3 protein: CASSYTPTGFGETQYF

V gene: TRBV3-1
clone size: many
J gene: TRBJ1-1
CDR3 protein: CASSQGGEDTEAFF

V gene: TRBV3-1
clone size: -
J gene: TRBJ2-5
CDR3 protein: CASSSPMETQYF

V gene: TRBV4-2
clone size: -
J gene: TRBJ2-1
CDR3 protein: CASSQERSLGYNEQFF

V gene: TRBV19
clone size: -
J gene: TRBJ1-4
CDR3 protein: CASRGDATNEKLFF

V gene: TRBV7-2
clone size: many
J gene: TRBJ1-6
CDR3 protein: CASSSELNSPLHF

V gene: TRBV29-1
clone size: many
J gene: TRBJ2-1
CDR3 protein: CSVDRGHEQFF

V gene: TRBV20-1
clone size: -
J gene: TRBJ2-1
CDR3 protein: CSVVEQWNEQFF

V gene: TRBV7-9
clone size: many
J gene: TRBJ1-3
CDR3 protein: CASSLGFSGNTIYF

V gene: TRBV7-9
clone size: few
J gene: TRBJ2-2
CDR3 protein: CASSFGQGEYRATGELFF

V gene: TRBV4-1
clone size: few
J gene: TRBJ1-6
CDR3 protein: CASRLTRMGSYNSPLHF

V gene: TRBV11-2
clone size: many
J gene: TRBJ2-1
CDR3 protein: CASSSRTSGSLHEQFF

V gene: TRBV28
clone size: many
J gene: TRBJ1-3
CDR3 protein: CASNGNTIYF

V gene: TRBV5-1
clone size: many
J gene: TRBJ2-5
CDR3 protein: CASSSGAGAQETQYF

V gene: TRBV10-3
clone size: many
J gene: TRBJ1-3
CDR3 protein: CAMALSATGTGNTIYF

V gene: TRBV7-2
clone size: many
J gene: TRBJ2-1
CDR3 protein: CASSLEVGQNEQFF

V gene: TRBV18
clone size: many
J gene: TRBJ1-2
CDR3 protein: CASSPITGWNYGYTF

V gene: TRBV7-2
clone size: -
J gene: TRBJ1-1
CDR3 protein: CASSKRVGARPNTEAFF

V gene: TRBV7-9
clone size: few
J gene: TRBJ2-7
CDR3 protein: CASSHSGSTSDEQYF

V gene: TRBV29-1
clone size: many
J gene: TRBJ1-1
CDR3 protein: CSVAYRSTEVFF

V gene: TRBV7-2
clone size: many
J gene: TRBJ2-3
CDR3 protein: CASSLGTYVNTDTQYF

V gene: TRBV29-1
clone size: -
J gene: TRBJ1-1
CDR3 protein: CSVARGPTEAFF

V gene: TRBV5-1
clone size: many
J gene: TRBJ1-4
CDR3 protein: CASSFSDGSNEKLFF

V gene: TRBV3-1
clone size: -
J gene: TRBJ2-7
CDR3 protein: CASSPARLEKHF

V gene: TRBV20-1
clone size: -
J gene: TRBJ2-3
CDR3 protein: CSARPPGGGRGPSTDTQYF

V gene: TRBV20-1
clone size: many
J gene: TRBJ1-2
CDR3 protein: CSARAGYTGGYTF

V gene: TRBV4-1
clone size: -
J gene: TRBJ1-4
CDR3 protein: CASSQDPGMEEKLFF

V gene: TRBV29-1
clone size: many
J gene: TRBJ2-7
CDR3 protein: CSAGTYEQYF

V gene: TRBV18
clone size: many
J gene: TRBJ2-3
CDR3 protein: CASSLLAGEEDTQYF

V gene: TRBV10-3
clone size: many
J gene: TRBJ2-1
CDR3 protein: CAISESSGQGAYNEQFF

V gene: TRBV6-2/TRBV6-3
clone size: many
J gene: TRBJ1-1
CDR3 protein: CASSYSMGRNTEAFF

V gene: TRBV7-2
clone size: many
J gene: TRBJ1-2
CDR3 protein: CASSGGPVYTF

V gene: TRBV5-8
clone size: -
J gene: TRBJ2-1
CDR3 protein: CASSLARTGYNEQFF

V gene: TRBV5-1
clone size: -
J gene: TRBJ2-2
CDR3 protein: CASSPTGPGTGELFF

V gene: TRBV7-8
clone size: few
J gene: TRBJ2-7
CDR3 protein: CASSLVQDRGRAGTREQYF

V gene: TRBV20-1
clone size: few
J gene: TRBJ2-3
CDR3 protein: CSAPDREGTDTQYF

V gene: TRBV14
clone size: -
J gene: TRBJ2-3
CDR3 protein: CASSPRGQGTDTQYF

V gene: TRBV7-3
clone size: many
J gene: TRBJ2-1
CDR3 protein: CASSPGTSGRGNEQFF

V gene: TRBV20-1
clone size: many
J gene: TRBJ2-7
CDR3 protein: CSASRLAGEAEQYF

V gene: TRBV4-1
clone size: many
J gene: TRBJ2-6
CDR3 protein: CASSQDILLAGAGANVLTF

V gene: TRBV27
clone size: few
J gene: TRBJ1-2
CDR3 protein: CASSLRPNYGYTF